Given below is one TCR beta chain in context. It lacks a known antigen. Nothing much larger sits one base from this clone, and base qualities are not available. Clipping removes 3 bases from V and 7 bases from J, with 6 as the unmatched junction base count. CDR3 length: 13 amino acids, cysteine to phenylalanine. Only the CDR3 DNA is retained, 39 bases long and in frame from the first base. CDR1 and CDR2, per the germline V gene, are WSHSY and SAAADI. The donors belonged to the validation cohort of approximately 130 subjects, which was separate from the roughly 670-subject first cohort. This specimen comes from a study of cytomegalovirus exposure and HLA in healthy donors (dated by TCRdb to about 2017). In terms of the full investigation: A later analysis indicated that the roughly 130 validation repertoires were generated on the platform also employed for the approximately 700 repertoires of the first cohort. The study aimed to test whether cataloging public T cell receptors could reveal signatures of past pathogen exposure. A separate validation cohort of some 130 different subjects was used in addition to the 666-subject first cohort. To predict cytomegalovirus infection status, the study brought together high-throughput TCR immunosequencing, statistical association of individual TCRs with disease status, and machine learning. The paper's findings and limits, for the study overall: In the study, approximately 160 TCR beta chains were listed as associated with cytomegalovirus. Cytomegalovirus status was reported to be diagnosed by the classifier with high specificity and sensitivity in both the original and validation cohorts. A later analysis had no HLA typing for the validation cohort, so co-occurrence there was scored across all 110 or so repertoires. It was suggested by the authors that the approach could potentially be generalized to other disease states and immunological phenotypes. Three of the identified cytomegalovirus-associated TCR beta chains were confirmed in vitro to be specific for cytomegalovirus antigens. A later analysis found that TCRs clustered in the first cohort also tended to co-occur in the roughly 120 validation repertoires, with approximately 93% of cluster scores above 0. Across donors, most TCR sequences were observed very rarely, whereas some public TCRs were present in many individuals.

Libraries were built with the immunoSEQ multiplex PCR assay. For the original study's pipeline: A statistical classification framework was built for diagnosing cytomegalovirus status from the catalog of TCR beta chain sequences. TCRdb provides this immuneACCESS table in a form limited to in-frame rearrangements. Some clones are lacking; in checked studies, under half of them reflect an unresolved V gene, and why the rest are absent is not known. V, J and clone size are taken as reported in that table, and D and trimming were inferred from the DNA itself. This sample has about 330,000 clones in its table, and more than 80% of those were observed once. The ten biggest clones cover around 0.8% of the sample.

This clonotype was sampled from a woman aged 18-29 years in good health and CMV-seronegative. The rearrangement combines TRBV10-2 with TRBJ2-7, with 7 bases matching TRBD2. Specimen: PBMCs. The nucleotide sequence is given as TGCGCCAGCAGTGATAGGGGCGGGAGTGAGCAGTACTTC. Its protein reads: CASSDRGGSEQYF.